Following are 21 T cell receptor beta chains from one sample sequenced in a study of blood T cell repertoires in COVID-19. Assay used: immunoSEQ multiplex PCR; TCRdb lists only in-frame clones, some missing. Here the sample spans around 150,000 clones, 90% to 95% being singletons. The sequenced material came from peripheral blood. The receptors come from a woman aged 50 to 60 with acute or convalescent COVID-19.

In its sample, this clone was seen once. The rearrangement joins TRBV30 to TRBJ1-2, with D uncertain. Germline V gives CDR1 GTSNPN, CDR2 SVGIG (reference sequence). The V and J ends lost 0 bases and 8 bases respectively, with 10 bases between them. CDR3 length: 12 amino acids. CDR3 sequence (DNA): TGTGCCTGGAGTGTAGCGACCGAAGGCTACACCTTC. Its translation is CAWSVATEGYTF.

The chain has TRBV7-2 and TRBJ2-1; 7 positions match TRBD1. CDR3 size: 15 residues. J gave up 3 bases and V 1 base, and 3 bases lay outside the gene matches. Germline loops: CDR1 SGHTA, CDR2 FQGNSA. The CDR3 protein is CASSLEGQFYNEQFF. The CDR3 region has the DNA TGTGCCAGCAGCTTAGAGGGACAGTTCTACAATGAGCAGTTCTTC.

The chain joins TRBV7-2 to TRBJ2-1; 9 nucleotides agree with TRBD2. V was pared by 3 bases and J by 1 base, with 10 bases of the junction left unmatched. This CDR3 region has 18 residues. The germline V gene encodes CDR1 SGHTA and CDR2 FQGNSA. For the CDR3, the DNA is TGTGCCAGCAGCTTCCCCCTTAGGACTAGCGCTTCCTACAATGAGCAGTTCTTC. It encodes CASSFPLRTSASYNEQFF.

The genes are TRBV27 and TRBJ1-5; the D gene is possibly TRBD1 (6 bases). The CDR3 contains 14 residues. Between the trimmed V and J ends, which lost 2 bases and 6 bases, there was a span of 11 bases. Germline V gene lookup returns CDR1 MNHEY and CDR2 SMNVEV (reference sequence). The CDR3 region has the DNA TGTGCCAGCAGTTTAATAGGGGGAGCTCAGCCCCAGCATTTT. Its translation: CASSLIGGAQPQHF.

The chain is built from TRBV27 and TRBJ2-1; D not resolved. V lost 6 bases to trimming and J lost 3 bases, with 9 bases between them. Germline lookup yields CDR1 MNHEY and CDR2 SMNVEV (reference sequence). CDR3 length: 13 amino acids. The CDR3 sequence is CASSPSFYNEQFF. The CDR3 region has the DNA TGTGCCAGCAGCCCAAGCTTCTACAATGAGCAGTTCTTC.

This chain's CDR3 is CASSAGHTGELFF. The CDR3 region has the DNA TGTGCCAGCAGCGCGGGACACACCGGGGAGCTGTTTTTT. The chain uses TRBV7-9 and TRBJ2-2, with D possibly matching TRBD2 (6 bases). The CDR3 extends over 13 amino acids. The ends were cut back, 5 bases at V and 3 bases at J, with 7 bases in the middle. CDR1 is SEHNR and CDR2 is FQNEAQ in the germline V gene (reference sequence).

The gene calls are TRBV6-5 and TRBJ1-2; maybe TRBD1 (6 bases). This CDR3 contains 13 residues. V lost 6 bases and J lost 4, with 12 bases in between. The germline V gene has CDR1 MNHEY and CDR2 SVGAGI. The CDR3 region has the DNA TGTGCCAGCAGCCTCGACAGGACCTATGGCTACACCTTC. Translation: CASSLDRTYGYTF.

This clone was seen only once. The identical CDR3 is also encoded by other nucleotide sequences in the sample. The chain uses TRBV7-9 and TRBJ2-3; weak D call: TRBD1 (6 bases). This CDR3 is built from 14 residues. Trimming took off 2 bases at V and 0 bases at J, with 6 bases between the two ends. Germline loops: CDR1 SEHNR, CDR2 FQNEAQ (reference sequence). Written as DNA, the CDR3 is TGTGCCAGCAGCTTACAGGGGAGCACAGATACGCAGTATTTT. It specifies CASSLQGSTDTQYF.

The chain carries TRBV2 and TRBJ1-4, with 10 bases matching TRBD1. The V gene end was trimmed by 6 bases and the J gene end by 6 bases; junction bases not matched to a gene: 7. This CDR3 comprises 15 residues. CDR1 and CDR2 from the germline V gene are SNHLY and FYNNEI. The CDR3 region is CASSWTGGFDEKLFF. The CDR3 region has the DNA TGTGCCAGCAGCTGGACAGGGGGTTTTGATGAAAAACTGTTTTTT.

CDR3: CASSQVAGADNEKLFF. The DNA of the CDR3 is TGTGCCAGCAGCCAAGTTGCGGGGGCAGATAATGAAAAACTGTTTTTT. This rearrangement joins TRBV14 to TRBJ1-4, with D possibly matching TRBD1 (6 bases). The V end lost 1 base, the J end lost 4 bases, and 13 bases lay between the germline ends. The CDR3 extends over 16 amino acids. Per the germline V gene, CDR1 is SGHDN and CDR2 is FVKESK.

The J gene is TRBJ1-2, the V gene TRBV4-3, with TRBD1 matching over 7 bases. This CDR3 is built from 15 residues. The V gene's germline CDR1 is LGHNA and CDR2 YSLEER. The junction had 13 bases not matched to a gene; V was cut back by 4 bases and J by 8 bases. The CDR3 loop is CASSLVQGESYGYTF. The CDR3 nucleotides are TGCGCCAGCAGCCTGGTCCAGGGGGAGTCTTACGGCTACACCTTC.

The chain carries TRBV20-1 and TRBJ1-6; a weak D match, TRBD1 (5 bases). The CDR3 has 15 amino acids. The V end lost 3 bases, the J end lost 2 bases, and 11 bases lay between the germline ends. Germline values: CDR1 DFQATT, CDR2 SNEGSKA (reference sequence). The CDR3 DNA is TGCAGTGCTAGTAGCCAGGGTACCTATAATTCACCCCTCCACTTT. This translates into CSASSQGTYNSPLHF.

The rearrangement uses TRBV6-1 and TRBJ1-5; 11 bases line up with TRBD1. The CDR3 loop spans 16 amino acids. Germline trimming cut 4 bases from V and 4 bases from J; bases unmatched to any gene: 6. Germline CDR1 is MNHNS and CDR2 is SASEGT. The CDR3 reads CASSGLDRGPNQPQHF. The CDR3 region has the DNA TGTGCCAGCAGTGGCCTGGACAGGGGGCCTAATCAGCCCCAGCATTTT.

The chain joins TRBV24-1 to TRBJ1-4; 7 bases line up with TRBD1. CDR3 length equals 15 residues. The germline V gene has CDR1 KGHDR and CDR2 SFDVKD. The junction had 4 bases not matched to a gene; V was cut back by 3 bases and J by 4 bases. The CDR3 region has the DNA TGTGCCACCAGTGATCCAACAGGGGATAATGAAAAACTGTTTTTT. This codes for CATSDPTGDNEKLFF.

J is TRBJ1-1 and V is TRBV11-2, with D uncertain. The germline V gene has CDR1 SGHAT and CDR2 FQNNGV. The CDR3 runs to 14 residues. Trimming shortened V by 2 bases and J by 6 bases, and 13 bases separated the two germline ends. The CDR3 is CASSLSLGSAEAFF. The CDR3 DNA sequence: TGTGCCAGCAGCTTATCGTTAGGGAGTGCTGAAGCTTTCTTT.

The chain has TRBV28 and TRBJ1-1, with unresolved D. V gave up 3 bases and J gave up 7 bases, with 3 bases separating them. Germline V lookup: CDR1 MDHEN, CDR2 SYDVKM. CDR3 size: 10 residues. The chain's CDR3 is CASSFGEAFF. In nucleotides, the CDR3 is TGTGCCAGCAGTTTCGGTGAAGCTTTCTTT.

J is TRBJ1-2 and V is TRBV7-2, with 7 nucleotides matching TRBD1. The CDR3 is 14 amino acids. V shed 5 bases and J 5 bases; nucleotides not matched to a gene: 8. CDR1 and CDR2 from the germline V gene are SGHTA and FQGNSA. CDR3 sequence: CASSPRQGWYGYTF. The CDR3 coding sequence is TGTGCCAGCAGCCCAAGACAGGGTTGGTATGGCTACACCTTC.

The chain has TRBV7-3 and TRBJ2-5; tentative D call: TRBD1 (5 bases). V was shortened by 4 bases and J by 5 bases, with 11 bases between the two germline ends. CDR1 is SGHTA and CDR2 is FQGTGA in the germline V gene. The CDR3 is made up of 13 amino acids. CDR3 sequence (DNA): TGTGCCAGCAGCTCTCAGGGAAGGGAGACCCAGTACTTC. It translates to CASSSQGRETQYF. Filled out from reference TRBV7-3 and TRBJ2-5, the complete variable domain reads GAGVSQTPSNKVTEKGKYVELRCDPISGHTALYWYRQSLGQGPEFLIYFQGTGAADDSGLPNDRFFAVRPEGSVSTLKIQRTERGDSAVYLCASSSQGRETQYFGPGTRLLVL.

This chain joins TRBV14 and TRBJ2-7; 9 bases agree with TRBD1. Germline V gene sequence: CDR1 SGHDN, CDR2 FVKESK. With 3 bases clipped from V and 3 bases from J, the junction kept 9 bases outside the gene matches. This CDR3 is 16 amino acids long. Written as DNA, the CDR3 is TGTGCCAGCAGCCAGGCTACCGGGACAGGGATCTACGAGCAGTACTTC. The encoded protein is CASSQATGTGIYEQYF.

V gene TRBV7-8 combines with J gene TRBJ2-1; TRBD2 matches 7 bases. The CDR3 has 14 residues. CDR1 and CDR2 (germline): SGHVS, FQNEAQ. The V segment lost 7 bases and the J segment 7 bases; nucleotides outside the gene matches: 10. In DNA, the CDR3 is TGTGCCAGCACTCCCTCCGAGGGAGGGAATGAGCAGTTCTTC. As protein: CASTPSEGGNEQFF. Full variable domain (remainder filled in from reference TRBV7-8 and TRBJ2-1): GAGVSQSPRYKVAKRGQDVALRCDPISGHVSLFWYQQALGQGPEFLTYFQNEAQLDKSGLPSDRFFAERPEGSVSTLKIQRTQQEDSAVYLCASTPSEGGNEQFFGPGTRLTVL.

The rearrangement uses TRBV1 and TRBJ1-2; TRBD1 reflects the table's D call only, with no check against the DNA. TRBV1 is listed as a pseudogene. CDR3 size: 15 residues. CDR3 DNA: TGCACCAGCAGCCAAGACCAGGGTACTGAAGGTGGCTACACCTTC. This sequence encodes CTSSQDQGTEGGYTF.